This T cell receptor beta chain stems from a study of T cell clonotyping in hematopoietic cell transplantation. General study points: Recipient TCR diversity dropped after transplant; expanded clonotypes rose from day 30 to 180. Higher Inverse Simpson Index values in graft donor and pretransplant recipient predicted broader posttransplant TCR diversity.

Recipient blood drawn about 28 days pretransplant and days 30, 100, 180 after. Libraries were prepared by immunoSEQ multiplex PCR; TCRdb keeps only in-frame clonotypes and omits some of them. This table holds some 10,000 clones, approximately 92% found once. This clone was recorded only once. The target antigen is unknown. The CDR3 runs 15 residues. Germline trimming cut 1 base from V and 7 bases from J; bases unmatched to any gene: 9. Germline CDR1 and CDR2: SGDLS and YYNGEE. V gene TRBV9 combines with J gene TRBJ2-7, with 9 nucleotides matching TRBD2. Material: PBMCs, obtained 100 days after allogeneic stem cell transplant. This TCR was recovered from a female patient in her 60s who had an allogeneic stem cell transplant from an unrelated donor, so the T cells may come from the graft donor. Some clones in this sample may be carry-over from other donors' samples. The CDR3 DNA is TGTGCCAGCAGCGTAAAAAGCGGGAGGACCGGGGAGCAGTACTTC. Protein sequence: CASSVKSGRTGEQYF.